This TCR beta chain was identified in a study of identical twins. Study-level points and caveats: Partial confounding of zero-insertion analyses by invariant MAIT and iNKT cells was possible.

TCRdb analysed the 5' RACE reads with MiXCR anew, one entry per CDR3 protein. The data hold roughly 200,000 distinct CDR3 sequences, with 15% to 20% observed a single time. In its sample, this clonotype was seen a few times. Its antigen remains unknown. In addition, the sample was reused for a study of T cells expressing NK-cell markers. That paper notes: Out of eight donors sequenced, seven tested HCMV-seropositive and the remaining one seronegative.

This clonotype originated in a young woman in good health. The sequencing sample was made of CD8+ T cells sorted from blood.

In DNA form, the CDR3 reads TGTGCCAGCAGTCCGACAGACTCCTACGAGCAGTACTTC. Translated: CASSPTDSYEQYF. This chain joins TRBV12-3 or TRBV12-4 and TRBJ2-7; D possibly corresponds to TRBD1 (5 bases). The V and J ends lost 5 bases and 0 bases respectively, with 8 bases between them. This CDR3 is built from 13 residues.